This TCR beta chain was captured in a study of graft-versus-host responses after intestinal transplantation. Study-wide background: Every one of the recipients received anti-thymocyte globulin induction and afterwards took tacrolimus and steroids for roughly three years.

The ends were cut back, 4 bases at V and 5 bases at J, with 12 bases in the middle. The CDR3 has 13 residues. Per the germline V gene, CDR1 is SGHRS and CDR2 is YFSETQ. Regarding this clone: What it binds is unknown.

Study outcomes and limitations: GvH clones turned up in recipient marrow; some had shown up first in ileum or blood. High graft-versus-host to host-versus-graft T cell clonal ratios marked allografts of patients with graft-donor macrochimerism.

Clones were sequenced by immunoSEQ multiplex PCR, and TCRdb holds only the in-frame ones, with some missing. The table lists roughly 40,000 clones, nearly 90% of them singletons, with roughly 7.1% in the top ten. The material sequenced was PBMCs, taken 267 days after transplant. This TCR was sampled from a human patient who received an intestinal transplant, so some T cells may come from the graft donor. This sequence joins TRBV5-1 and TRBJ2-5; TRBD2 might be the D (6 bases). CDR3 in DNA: TGCGCCAGCAGCGGAACAGGAGGGGAGACCCAGTACTTC. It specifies CASSGTGGETQYF.